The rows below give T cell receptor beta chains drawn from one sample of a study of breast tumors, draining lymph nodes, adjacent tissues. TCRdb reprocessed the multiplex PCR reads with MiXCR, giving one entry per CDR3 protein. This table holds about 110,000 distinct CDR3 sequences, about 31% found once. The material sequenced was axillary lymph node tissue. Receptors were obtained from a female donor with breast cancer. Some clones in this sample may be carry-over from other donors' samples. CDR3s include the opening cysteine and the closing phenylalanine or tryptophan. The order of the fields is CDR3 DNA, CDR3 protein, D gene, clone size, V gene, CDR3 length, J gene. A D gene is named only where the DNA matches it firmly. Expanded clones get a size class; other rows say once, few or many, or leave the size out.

TGCAGTGCTAGAGAGGGAGGGTCTGAAGGTGAAAAACTGTTTTTT CSAREGGSEGEKLFF NA many TRBV20-1 15 TRBJ1-4
TGTGCCAGCAGTTTAGGTCAGCTTTATAATTCACCCCTCCACTTT CASSLGQLYNSPLHF NA many TRBV12-3/TRBV12-4 15 TRBJ1-6
TGTGCCCCGCGTCCGGGACAGGGGAATTGGGAGCAGTACTTC CAPRPGQGNWEQYF TRBD1 NA TRBV19 14 TRBJ2-7
TGTGCCACCAGTGATTTCCAGGGAGGCGCCGGGGAGCTGTTTTTT CATSDFQGGAGELFF NA NA TRBV24-1 15 TRBJ2-2
TGTGCCAGCAGTTACGCCGCCTCCGGGGAGCTGTTTTTT CASSYAASGELFF NA many TRBV6-5 13 TRBJ2-2
TGTGCCAGCAGTCCAAGCCATGGAGCTGAAGCTTTCTTT CASSPSHGAEAFF NA few TRBV7-3 13 TRBJ1-1
TGCGCCAGCAACCCTAGGGGGGGAGGCGGCTACACCTTC CASNPRGGGGYTF NA many TRBV5-1 13 TRBJ1-2
TGCGCCAGCAGCTTGGATGGGGGGGACACTGAAGCTTTCTTT CASSLDGGDTEAFF NA few TRBV5-1 14 TRBJ1-1
TGTGCCAGCAGCGCACGTGGCTCCTACAATGAGCAGTTCTTC CASSARGSYNEQFF NA many TRBV7-2 14 TRBJ2-1
TGTGCCAGCAGTTCTCAGACAGGAGCACCCCTCCACTTT CASSSQTGAPLHF NA NA TRBV12-3/TRBV12-4 13 TRBJ1-6
TGTGCCAGCAGGCCGCGGGTACCCGGGGAGCTGTTTTTT CASRPRVPGELFF NA NA TRBV6-2/TRBV6-3 13 TRBJ2-2
TGTGCCAGCAGCCCAGGCAGGGCGGTGGGAAACACCATATATTTT CASSPGRAVGNTIYF NA many TRBV3-1 15 TRBJ1-3
TGTGCCTCGACTAGCGGGGGGGCCGGGGGCACAGATACGCAGTATTTT CASTSGGAGGTDTQYF TRBD2 many TRBV19 16 TRBJ2-3
TGTGCCAGCAGTGAATGGGCGGGGAGAGGCTACACCTTC CASSEWAGRGYTF NA many TRBV25-1 13 TRBJ1-2
TGTGCCAGCAGTTTACGCAGGGGGCTGAGCACTGAAGCTTTCTTT CASSLRRGLSTEAFF TRBD1 NA TRBV28 15 TRBJ1-1
TGCAGTGCTAGAGAGCAGGGGGTGGTCACCTACGAGCAGTACTTC CSAREQGVVTYEQYF TRBD1 many TRBV20-1 15 TRBJ2-7
TGTGCCAGCAGTCACTCAGGACAGGCCCGCGAGCAGTACTTC CASSHSGQAREQYF TRBD1 many TRBV6-5 14 TRBJ2-7
TGTGCCAGTAGTATCGGACAGATTAATCAGCCCCAGCATTTT CASSIGQINQPQHF NA many TRBV19 14 TRBJ1-5
TGTGCCAGCAACACTATGGAGGAGAATTCACCCCTCCACTTT CASNTMEENSPLHF NA many TRBV2 14 TRBJ1-6
TGTGCCAGCAGTTTAGCGGCCCCCCCGTCAGATACGCAGTATTTT CASSLAAPPSDTQYF NA many TRBV12-3/TRBV12-4 15 TRBJ2-3
TGTGCCAGCAGTCCGTCGTTTCTAGCGGGAGCCCCGGGGGAGACCCAGTACTTC CASSPSFLAGAPGETQYF TRBD2 many TRBV2 18 TRBJ2-5
TGTGCCAGCAGCTTAGTTTGGCGGGGGGCACTCACAGATACGCAGTATTTT CASSLVWRGALTDTQYF TRBD2 many TRBV7-2 17 TRBJ2-3
TGTGCCAGCAGCGCTACTAGCGGGGCCCAAGAGACCCAGTACTTC CASSATSGAQETQYF TRBD2 many TRBV9 15 TRBJ2-5
TGCAGCGTTGCCGGGGCCTCTAGGGGGGCCAGCGTCCCGACTTTC CSVAGASRGASVPTF NA NA TRBV29-1 15 TRBJ2-6
TGCAGCGTTGATGACGGGGTTGACGAGCAGTACTTC CSVDDGVDEQYF NA few TRBV29-1 12 TRBJ2-7
TGTGCCAGCAGCCTTACTAGGAGACAGTTCTTC CASSLTRRQFF NA many TRBV3-1 11 TRBJ2-1
TGTGCCAGCAGCCCGGACTACTCGTCCTTCGCCAAAAACATTCAGTACTTC CASSPDYSSFAKNIQYF NA few TRBV3-1 17 TRBJ2-4
TGCGCCAGCAGCGCTCAGGGGAGAAACACCATATATTTT CASSAQGRNTIYF NA many TRBV5-1 13 TRBJ1-3
TGCGCCAGCAGCTTGGCGGGCGGGATAAGCTCCTACGAGCAGTACTTC CASSLAGGISSYEQYF NA NA TRBV5-1 16 TRBJ2-7
TGTGCCAGCAGCTTAAACCTACCGGGAGCAAACCAGGATGAGCAGTTCTTC CASSLNLPGANQDEQFF NA many TRBV7-3 17 TRBJ2-1
TGTGCCAGCAGCGTAGAGGGTAGCGGGAGGGGGAATGAGCAGTTCTTC CASSVEGSGRGNEQFF TRBD2 many TRBV9 16 TRBJ2-1
TGTGCCAGCAGCTTAAGTGGGGGCCTCGTAGCCAAAAACATTCAGTACTTC CASSLSGGLVAKNIQYF NA many TRBV11-2 17 TRBJ2-4
TGTGCCAGCAGTGCTAGTAGGCCAATTTCCTACGAGCAGTACTTC CASSASRPISYEQYF NA NA TRBV25-1 15 TRBJ2-7
TGCAGCGTTGAGGAGGCAGACACTGAAGCTTTCTTT CSVEEADTEAFF NA NA TRBV29-1 12 TRBJ1-1
TGTGCCAGCAGCCTCCTTATTGAGCAGTTCTTC CASSLLIEQFF NA many TRBV11-2 11 TRBJ2-1
TGTGCCAGCAGCGCAGACAGGGCCACCGAAAACAATCAGCCCCAGCATTTT CASSADRATENNQPQHF TRBD1 many TRBV2 17 TRBJ1-5
TGTGCCTGGACCCTCGCCAGCTCCTATAATTCACCCCTCCACTTT CAWTLASSYNSPLHF NA NA TRBV30 15 TRBJ1-6
TGTGCCAGTCGCGCGTCCGGGGAGCCGTTTTTT CASRASGEPFF NA NA TRBV11-3 11 TRBJ2-2
TGCGCCAGCAGCCAAGATTCCGGCTACGAGCAGTACTTC CASSQDSGYEQYF NA many TRBV4-1 13 TRBJ2-7
TGTGCCAGCAGTTTATCATTCTTAACGGGAGGGAACAATGAGCAGTTCTTC CASSLSFLTGGNNEQFF TRBD2 many TRBV27 17 TRBJ2-1
TGTGCCTGGAGTGAGGGACAGGGGGCATGGAGCAATCAGCCCCAGCATTTT CAWSEGQGAWSNQPQHF TRBD1 many TRBV30 17 TRBJ1-5
TGTGCCAGCAGCGCGGACGGAGAAAAACTGTTTTTT CASSADGEKLFF NA NA TRBV2 12 TRBJ1-4
TGTGCCTGGATTTCTGGGCGGGACGAGCAGTACTTC CAWISGRDEQYF NA NA TRBV30 12 TRBJ2-7
TGTGCCAGCAGACCTCGGGGTGACACAGATACGCAGTATTTT CASRPRGDTDTQYF NA many TRBV7-9 14 TRBJ2-3
TGCAGTGCTAGGTTAGGGGGGTTCGGCTCCTACAATGAGCAGTTCTTC CSARLGGFGSYNEQFF NA many TRBV20-1 16 TRBJ2-1
TGCGGTGCTGCCAAATACGAGCAGTACTTC CGAAKYEQYF NA NA TRBV20-1 10 TRBJ2-7
TGTGCCAGCAGCTCCCTAGGGAGCGCAAAAGAGACCCAGTACTTC CASSSLGSAKETQYF NA many TRBV11-3 15 TRBJ2-5
TGTGCCAGCAGTGGGACTGCCAGCTACGAGCAGTACTTC CASSGTASYEQYF NA many TRBV28 13 TRBJ2-7
TGTGCCAGTTACTTGCTGGGAAGCACTGAAGCTTTCTTT CASYLLGSTEAFF NA few TRBV19 13 TRBJ1-1
TGCGCCAGCAGAGGGGCAGCGCTTAAAGAGACCCAGTACTTC CASRGAALKETQYF NA many TRBV5-1 14 TRBJ2-5
TGTGCCTGGGCAAGGTTCAGGACTGGCTACACCTTC CAWARFRTGYTF NA many TRBV30 12 TRBJ1-2
TGCGCCAGCAGCCAAGATGTTAGCCGGGGAGATACGCAGTATTTT CASSQDVSRGDTQYF NA many TRBV4-1 15 TRBJ2-3